This entry concerns a single TCR beta chain. What this receptor recognizes is not known. No base quality information exists; no much larger clone differs at one position. The collaborating institutions used their own protocols to collect whole blood in K2EDTA tubes. For TCRbeta analysis, collaborators shipped samples as frozen whole blood, isolated PBMCs, or DNA extracted from either of those sample types. This sample is drawn from a study of blood T cell repertoires in COVID-19 (dated by TCRdb to 2018 to 2021). A note on the overall study: Collaborator samples came from the United States, Italy and Spain and covered acute and convalescent phases of COVID-19. The prospective study material was composed of cDNA or gDNA derived from T cells, B-cell-depleted T cells, or PBMCs. The dataset comprised deeply sampled blood TCRbeta repertoires from subjects exposed to, actively infected with, or recovered from COVID-19. The repertoires were released in a freely available public database meant as a resource for research on the immune response to SARS-CoV-2. The sample metadata nearly always contained a de-identified subject ID, COVID-19 status, age in years and sex. Samples were obtained from the ongoing ImmuneRACE study (first 160 participants) and from about 1,300 subjects provided by 6 global collaborators. Where available, HLA class I and class II types were taken from metadata supplied by the sample provider and were not determined by assay-based typing.

The trim is 4 bases for V and 7 bases for J, with a gap of 17 bases between the germline ends. Taken from cysteine to phenylalanine, the CDR3 has 15 residues. Kept here is only the CDR3 DNA, which spans 45 bases and is read in frame from base 1. Sequences SGHRS (CDR1) and YFSETQ (CDR2) are obtained from the germline V gene. Findings and caveats that apply to the study as a whole: The amount of clinical and demographic metadata varied by source and participant and was provided uncurated.

TCRbeta CDR3 regions were amplified from genomic DNA using the immunoSEQ Assay, a bias-controlled multiplex PCR. Under the source paper's analysis protocol: Within the assay, amplification of reference gene primers was used to estimate how many nucleated cells each sample contained. To quantify the absolute abundance of each unique TCRbeta CDR3 rearrangement, sequence reads were collapsed and filtered. For each sample, productive Simpson clonality was calculated as the square root of Simpson's diversity index across productive rearrangements. TCRdb obtained this table from immuneACCESS and retained in-frame rearrangements with V and J assigned. These tables miss some clones; where compared with another copy, unresolved V genes account for less than half of the shortfall, and the remainder is unexplained. V and J calls and clone size are given by that table; D and trimming were obtained from the DNA. This sample has about 140,000 clones in its table, and around nine tenths of those were observed once. About 5.6% of the sample lies in the top ten.

The chain links TRBV5-1 with TRBJ2-2, with TRBD2 as a weak D call on 7 bases. The clonotype comes from a human donor in a cohort sampled during active COVID-19. Sequencing was done on a sample of peripheral blood. DNA sequence: TGCGCCAGCAGCGTGGGGGGGCCGACGATCGGGGAGCTGTTTTTT. This codes for CASSVGGPTIGELFF.